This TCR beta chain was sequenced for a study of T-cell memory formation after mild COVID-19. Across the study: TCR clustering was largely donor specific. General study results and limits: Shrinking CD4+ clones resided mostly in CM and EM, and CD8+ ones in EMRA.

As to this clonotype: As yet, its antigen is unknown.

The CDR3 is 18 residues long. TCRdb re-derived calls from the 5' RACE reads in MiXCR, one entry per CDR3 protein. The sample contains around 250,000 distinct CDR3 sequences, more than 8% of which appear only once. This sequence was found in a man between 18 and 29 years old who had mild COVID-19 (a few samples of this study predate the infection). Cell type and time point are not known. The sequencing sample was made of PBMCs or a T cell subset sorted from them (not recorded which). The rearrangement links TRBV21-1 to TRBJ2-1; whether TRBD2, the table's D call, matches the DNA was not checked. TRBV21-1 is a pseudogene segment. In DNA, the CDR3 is TGTGCCAGCAGCACCCCGGGACTAGGATGTGGGTCCTACAATGAGCAGTTCTTC. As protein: CASSTPGLGCGSYNEQFF.